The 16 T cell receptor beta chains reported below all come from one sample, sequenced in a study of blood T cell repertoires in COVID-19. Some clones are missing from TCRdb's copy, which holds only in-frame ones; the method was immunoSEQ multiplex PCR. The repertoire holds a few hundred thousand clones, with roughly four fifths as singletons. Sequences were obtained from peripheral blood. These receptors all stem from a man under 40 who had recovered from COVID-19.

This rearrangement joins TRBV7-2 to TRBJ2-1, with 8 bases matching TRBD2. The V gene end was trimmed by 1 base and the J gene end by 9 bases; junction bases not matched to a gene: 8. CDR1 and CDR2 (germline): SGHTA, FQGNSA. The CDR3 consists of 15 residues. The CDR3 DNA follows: TGTGCCAGCAGCTTAGATAGCGGGGAGGAGGGTGAGCAGTTCTTC. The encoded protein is CASSLDSGEEGEQFF.

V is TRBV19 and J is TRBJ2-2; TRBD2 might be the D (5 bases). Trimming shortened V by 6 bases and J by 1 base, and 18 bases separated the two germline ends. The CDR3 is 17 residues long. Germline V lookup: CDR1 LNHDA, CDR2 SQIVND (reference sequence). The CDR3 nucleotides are TGTGCCAGTAGACCCCGGAGGATTCTTATGAACACCGGGGAGCTGTTTTTT. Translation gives CASRPRRILMNTGELFF.

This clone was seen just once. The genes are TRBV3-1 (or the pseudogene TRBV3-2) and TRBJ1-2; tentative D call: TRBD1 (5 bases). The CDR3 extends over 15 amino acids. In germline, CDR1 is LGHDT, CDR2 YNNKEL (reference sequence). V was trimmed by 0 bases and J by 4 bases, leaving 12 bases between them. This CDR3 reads CASSQDQGAVYGYTF. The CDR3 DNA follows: TGTGCCAGCAGCCAAGATCAAGGGGCAGTCTATGGCTACACCTTC.

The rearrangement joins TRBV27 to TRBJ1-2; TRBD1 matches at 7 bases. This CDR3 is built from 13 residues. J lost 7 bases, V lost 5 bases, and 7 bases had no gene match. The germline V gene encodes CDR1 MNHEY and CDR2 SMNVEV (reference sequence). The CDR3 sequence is CASSPTGFRGYTF. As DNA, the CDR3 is TGTGCCAGCAGTCCGACAGGGTTCCGTGGCTACACCTTC.

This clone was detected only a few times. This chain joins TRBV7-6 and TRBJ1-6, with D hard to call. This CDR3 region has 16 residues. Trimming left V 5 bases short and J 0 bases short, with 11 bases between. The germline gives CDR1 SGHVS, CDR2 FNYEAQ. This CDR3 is CASSLAVSSYNSPLHF. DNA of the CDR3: TGTGCCAGCAGCCTGGCAGTATCCTCCTATAATTCACCCCTCCACTTT.

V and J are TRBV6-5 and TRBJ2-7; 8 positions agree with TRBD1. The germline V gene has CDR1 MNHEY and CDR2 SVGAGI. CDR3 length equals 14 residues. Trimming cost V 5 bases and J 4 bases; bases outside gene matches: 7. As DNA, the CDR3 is TGTGCCAGCAGTATTACCGGGACAGGTTACGAGCAGTACTTC. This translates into CASSITGTGYEQYF.

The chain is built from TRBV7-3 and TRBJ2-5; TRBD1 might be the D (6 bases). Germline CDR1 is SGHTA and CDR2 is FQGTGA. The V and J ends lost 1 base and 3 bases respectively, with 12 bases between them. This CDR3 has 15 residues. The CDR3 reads CASSLMAGVEETQYF. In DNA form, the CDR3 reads TGTGCCAGCAGCTTAATGGCAGGGGTTGAAGAGACCCAGTACTTC.

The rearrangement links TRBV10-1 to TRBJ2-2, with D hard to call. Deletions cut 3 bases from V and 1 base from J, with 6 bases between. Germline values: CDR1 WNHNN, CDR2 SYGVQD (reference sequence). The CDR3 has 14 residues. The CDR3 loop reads CASSDRVNTGELFF. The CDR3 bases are TGCGCCAGCAGTGACCGGGTGAACACCGGGGAGCTGTTTTTT.

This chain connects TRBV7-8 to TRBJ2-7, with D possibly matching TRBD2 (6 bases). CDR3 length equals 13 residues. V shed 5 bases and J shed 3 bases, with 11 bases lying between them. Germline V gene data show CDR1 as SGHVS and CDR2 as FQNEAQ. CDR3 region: CASSRDFDYEQYF. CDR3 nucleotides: TGTGCCAGCAGCCGGGACTTTGACTACGAGCAGTACTTC.

The CDR3 nucleotides read TGTGCCAGCAGTAAAAATCTTAGGAGCTCCGGAAACACCATATATTTT. Translating gives CASSKNLRSSGNTIYF. The V and J genes are TRBV27 and TRBJ1-3; D unclear. Between the trimmed V and J ends, which lost 5 bases and 4 bases, there was a span of 18 bases. Germline loops: CDR1 MNHEY, CDR2 SMNVEV (reference sequence). The length of the CDR3 is 16 residues.

The DNA of the CDR3 is TGCGCCAGCAGCCTCGACTTGTTACCGAACACTGAAGCTTTCTTT. The encoded protein is CASSLDLLPNTEAFF. The chain recombines TRBV5-1 with TRBJ1-1; D remains ambiguous. Germline V CDR1 and CDR2: SGHRS, YFSETQ. Trimming took 4 bases from V and 1 from J, leaving 14 bases between them. This CDR3 region has 15 residues.

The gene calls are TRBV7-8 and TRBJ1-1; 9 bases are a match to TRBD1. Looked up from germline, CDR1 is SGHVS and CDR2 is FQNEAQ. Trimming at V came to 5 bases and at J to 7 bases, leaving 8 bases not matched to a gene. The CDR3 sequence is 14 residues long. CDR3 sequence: CASSDRGYYDEAFF. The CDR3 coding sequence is TGTGCCAGCAGCGACAGGGGGTATTACGATGAAGCTTTCTTT.

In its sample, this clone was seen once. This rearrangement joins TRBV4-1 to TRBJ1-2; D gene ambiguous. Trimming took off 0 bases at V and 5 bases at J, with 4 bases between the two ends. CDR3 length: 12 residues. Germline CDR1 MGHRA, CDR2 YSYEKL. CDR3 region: CASSQDRYGYTF. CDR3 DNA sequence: TGCGCCAGCAGCCAAGACAGATATGGCTACACCTTC.

CDR3 bases: TGTGCCAGCAGACTAGACAGGGGGTTCCCCGGGGAGCTGTTTTTT. It translates to CASRLDRGFPGELFF. V usage is TRBV6-5 and J usage is TRBJ2-2; TRBD1 matches at 9 bases. Trimming took 6 bases from V and 6 from J; bases not matched to a gene: 8. The CDR3 length is 15 residues. CDR1 and CDR2 (germline): MNHEY, SVGAGI.

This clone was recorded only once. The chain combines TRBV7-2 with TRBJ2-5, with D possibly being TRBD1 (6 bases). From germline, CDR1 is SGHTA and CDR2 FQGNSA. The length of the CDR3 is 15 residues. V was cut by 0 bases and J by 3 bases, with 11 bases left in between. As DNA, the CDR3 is TGTGCCAGCAGCTTAGCGGCAGGGGCGAAAGAGACCCAGTACTTC. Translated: CASSLAAGAKETQYF.

This CDR3 is CASSFDWSYEQYF. CDR3 DNA sequence: TGTGCCAGCAGCTTTGACTGGTCCTACGAGCAGTACTTC. This chain uses TRBV7-2 with TRBJ2-7; no clear D gene. The CDR3 runs to 13 residues. V shed 3 bases and J shed 1 base, with 7 bases lying between them. CDR1 and CDR2 from the germline V gene are SGHTA and FQGNSA.